This is a list of T cell receptor beta chains from one sample in a study of OX40 agonist ivuxolimab in advanced cancers. Data came from immunoSEQ multiplex PCR; TCRdb stores just in-frame clones and leaves some out. Of 57,000 or so clones listed, 89% are singletons. The input for sequencing was CD4+ or CD8+ T cells sorted from blood, taken in a trial of the OX40 agonist ivuxolimab. Receptors were obtained from an adult with an advanced solid tumor such as melanoma, head and neck, liver or kidney cancer. Each CDR3 is given with its conserved first and last residue. The order of the fields is D gene, clone size, V gene, J gene, CDR3 protein, CDR3 DNA. A D gene is named only where the DNA matches it firmly. Where a row states a size, it is once, few, many or the class of an expanded clone; other rows omit it.

NA,NA,TRBV7-6,TRBJ2-3,CASSLGDPTDTQYF,TGTGCCAGCAGCTTGGGCGACCCCACAGATACGCAGTATTTT
TRBD2,NA,TRBV27,TRBJ2-3,CASSLSPTGTSGRDTQYF,TGTGCCAGCAGTTTATCCCCGACCGGGACTAGCGGGAGAGATACGCAGTATTTT
NA,once,TRBV19,TRBJ2-1,CASSMSQGSYNEQFF,TGTGCCAGTAGTATGAGCCAGGGCTCCTACAATGAGCAGTTCTTC
NA,NA,TRBV27,TRBJ2-7,CASSNPRGYEQYF,TGTGCCAGCAGTAACCCCAGGGGATACGAGCAGTACTTC
NA,NA,TRBV4-2,TRBJ2-7,CASSQEVSQGYEQYF,TGTGCCAGCAGCCAAGAAGTTTCACAGGGCTACGAGCAGTACTTC
NA,NA,TRBV27,TRBJ2-1,CASSLSRQGGSNEQFF,TGTGCCAGCAGTTTATCCCGGCAGGGGGGCTCCAATGAGCAGTTCTTC
TRBD1,NA,TRBV28,TRBJ1-1,CASSPGQGGTEAFF,TGTGCCAGCAGCCCGGGACAGGGGGGCACTGAAGCTTTCTTT
NA,NA,TRBV27,TRBJ1-1,CASSLYQGRGMNTEAFF,TGTGCCAGCAGTTTATACCAGGGGCGAGGGATGAACACTGAAGCTTTCTTT
TRBD2,NA,TRBV13,TRBJ2-3,CASSSPSSGRTDTQYF,TGTGCCAGCAGCTCCCCATCTAGCGGGCGCACAGATACGCAGTATTTT
TRBD2,NA,TRBV5-6,TRBJ2-7,CASSPGGMSYEQYF,TGTGCCAGCAGCCCCGGGGGGATGAGCTACGAGCAGTACTTC
NA,few,TRBV9,TRBJ1-1,CASSHRVGTEAFF,TGTGCCAGCAGCCACAGGGTAGGCACTGAAGCTTTCTTT
NA,NA,TRBV28,TRBJ1-4,CASSLFDEKLFF,TGTGCCAGCAGTTTATTCGATGAAAAACTGTTTTTT
NA,once,TRBV28,TRBJ1-5,CASSLWGEGPENQPQHF,TGTGCCAGCAGTTTATGGGGGGAGGGGCCAGAGAATCAGCCCCAGCATTTT
NA,many,TRBV7-3,TRBJ1-2,CASSPFGGFGYTF,TGTGCCAGCAGCCCATTTGGGGGGTTTGGCTACACCTTC
TRBD1,once,TRBV5-1,TRBJ2-1,CASSQGQGGNEQFF,TGCGCCAGCAGCCAAGGACAGGGAGGCAATGAGCAGTTCTTC